These 22 T cell receptor beta chains came from one sample sequenced in a study of T cells in Graves' hyperthyroidism and ophthalmopathy. Regions amplified from RNA transcripts were the TCR beta CDR3 regions. Initially, a first-round RT-PCR of the TCR CDR3 employed the HTBI primer set. One entry per CDR3 protein results from TCRdb running MiXCR on the multiplex PCR reads. The repertoire holds 250,000 to 400,000 distinct CDR3 sequences, roughly 13% seen once, with 34% in the top ten. What was sequenced was blood. Every receptor here comes from a woman in her forties with Graves' ophthalmopathy.

This clonotype was seen repeatedly, ten times or more. The chain combines TRBV20-1 with TRBJ2-1; maybe TRBD1 (7 bases). In germline, CDR1 is DFQATT, CDR2 SNEGSKA (reference sequence). This CDR3 has 16 amino acids. The germline V and J ends were trimmed by 3 bases and 7 bases, with 22 bases remaining between them. The chain's CDR3 is CSARFGLGGGGNEQFF. The CDR3 region has the DNA TGCAGTGCTAGGTTTGGCTTAGGGGGCGGAGGGAATGAGCAGTTCTTC.

The V call is TRBV12-3 or TRBV12-4, the J call TRBJ1-4; D is ambiguous. This CDR3 comprises 14 residues. V was clipped by 7 bases and J by 13 bases, with 22 bases between them. The CDR3 spells CASTLGGYPRRLFF. For the CDR3, the DNA is TGTGCCAGCACCCTAGGCGGGTACCCAAGAAGACTGTTTTTT.

The chain is built from TRBV9 and TRBJ1-1, with 9 nucleotides matching TRBD1. Germline CDR1 and CDR2: SGDLS and YYNGEE. The trim removed 0 bases at V and 4 bases at J, leaving 4 bases unmatched. The CDR3 runs 15 residues. The CDR3 sequence is CASSVDGQGPTEAFF. The CDR3, as DNA: TGTGCCAGCAGCGTAGACGGACAGGGGCCCACTGAAGCTTTCTTT.

At least ten counts were recorded for this clonotype. The chain uses TRBV6-1 and TRBJ2-1; maybe TRBD2 (6 bases). The CDR3 is 14 residues long. From germline, CDR1 is MNHNS and CDR2 SASEGT. Trimming stripped 6 bases from V and 10 bases from J, with 19 bases between. The CDR3 sequence is CASRVADNLLEQFF. The CDR3 nucleotides are TGTGCCAGCAGGGTAGCGGATAACCTTTTGGAGCAGTTCTTC.

This clonotype was seen many times. V and J are TRBV29-1 and TRBJ1-4, with TRBD1 matching over 9 bases. This CDR3 region has 15 residues. The junction had 6 bases not matched to a gene; V was cut back by 0 bases and J by 7 bases. Germline loops: CDR1 SQVTM, CDR2 ANQGSEA. DNA of the CDR3: TGCAGCGTTGAAGATGAGACAGGGGGTAGTGAAAAACTGTTTTTT. This sequence encodes CSVEDETGGSEKLFF.

The V call is TRBV6-1, the J call TRBJ1-5; 7 bases agree with TRBD1. V was pared by 2 bases and J by 7 bases, with 8 bases of the junction left unmatched. Germline CDR1 MNHNS, CDR2 SASEGT. The CDR3 is 15 residues long. CDR3 in DNA: TGTGCCAGCAGTGAATCGCGGCAGGGGGGACAGCCCCAGCATTTT. Residues: CASSESRQGGQPQHF.

The rearrangement uses TRBV19 and TRBJ2-3; TRBD1 or TRBD2 may be the D gene (5 bases each). The CDR3 has 15 amino acids. The germline CDR1 and CDR2 sequences are LNHDA and SQIVND (reference sequence). Trimming took off 10 bases at V and 1 base at J, with 18 bases between the two ends. The CDR3 loop reads CATGLALIGTDTQYF. CDR3 bases: TGTGCCACGGGGCTCGCTCTGATCGGCACAGATACGCAGTATTTT.

This clonotype has ten or more counts. The CDR3 sequence: CASSRTGRAYNEQFF. The CDR3 DNA reads as TGTGCCAGCAGCAGGACAGGGCGAGCCTACAATGAGCAGTTCTTC. The chain links TRBV11-2 to TRBJ2-1, with 8 positions matching TRBD1. Germline V gene lookup returns CDR1 SGHAT and CDR2 FQNNGV. This CDR3 comprises 15 residues. The junction had 5 bases not matched to a gene; V was cut back by 5 bases and J by 2 bases.

This clonotype was counted at least ten times. The V call is TRBV6-1, the J call TRBJ2-1; D perhaps matches TRBD1 (6 bases). CDR1 and CDR2 (germline): MNHNS, SASEGT. The CDR3 has 14 residues. Trimming took off 8 bases at V and 7 bases at J, with 18 bases between the two ends. The CDR3 sequence is CASLKEGVGNEQFF. The CDR3 DNA follows: TGTGCCAGCTTGAAAGAGGGGGTGGGTAATGAGCAGTTCTTC.

This clonotype was detected ten times or more. The J gene is TRBJ1-2, the V gene TRBV20-1; the D gene is possibly TRBD1 (6 bases). V lost 1 base, J lost 0 bases, and 12 bases lay in between. The CDR3 runs to 15 residues. The germline V gene has CDR1 DFQATT and CDR2 SNEGSKA (reference sequence). CDR3 protein: CSARASGASNYGYTF. The DNA for the CDR3 is TGCAGTGCTAGAGCCTCAGGGGCTTCTAACTATGGCTACACCTTC.

This clonotype occurred a few times. The gene calls are TRBV9 and TRBJ1-3; D not certain. CDR1 SGDLS and CDR2 YYNGEE come from the germline V gene. The length of the CDR3 is 13 residues. V dropped 6 bases and J dropped 4 bases, with 11 bases sitting between them. The CDR3: CASNTPGGNTIYF. The CDR3 DNA reads TGTGCCAGCAACACCCCGGGCGGAAACACCATATATTTT.

In its sample, this clonotype was seen a few times. V gene TRBV3-1 combines with J gene TRBJ2-1; 9 bases line up with TRBD2. Per germline, CDR1 LGHDT and CDR2 YNNKEL (reference sequence). This CDR3 region has 17 residues. Trimming took 5 bases from V and 0 from J; bases not matched to a gene: 8. The CDR3 DNA reads as TGTGCCAGCAGCTTTCTTAGCGGGGGCAGCTCCTACAATGAGCAGTTCTTC. As protein: CASSFLSGGSSYNEQFF.

The chain is built from TRBV18 and TRBJ2-1, with D hard to call. The CDR3 is made up of 15 amino acids. CDR1 KGHSH and CDR2 LQKENI come from the germline V gene. V was cut by 0 bases and J by 7 bases, with 13 bases left in between. For the CDR3, the DNA is TGTGCCAGCTCACCACCGAAACTTGGTGGGAATGAGCAGTTCTTC. It specifies CASSPPKLGGNEQFF. The whole variable domain, remainder taken from reference TRBV18 and TRBJ2-1, is NAGVMQNPRHLVRRRGQEARLRCSPMKGHSHVYWYRQLPEEGLKFMVYLQKENIIDESGMPKERFSAEFPKEGPSILRIQQVVRGDSAAYFCASSPPKLGGNEQFFGPGTRLTVL.

The table lists this clonotype with many counts. This chain links TRBV11-2 with TRBJ2-3; the D gene could be TRBD1 or TRBD2 (6 bases each). Germline CDR1 is SGHAT and CDR2 is FQNNGV. The CDR3 sequence is 17 residues long. V dropped 5 bases and J dropped 0 bases, with 18 bases sitting between them. The CDR3 reads CASSILGGRASTDTQYF. In DNA, the CDR3 is TGTGCCAGCAGCATCCTAGGGGGGCGGGCTAGCACAGATACGCAGTATTTT.

The rearrangement links TRBV30 to TRBJ1-5; TRBD1 is a possible D gene (6 bases). V lost 1 base, J lost 1 base, and 11 bases lay in between. Germline V gene lookup returns CDR1 GTSNPN and CDR2 SVGIG (reference sequence). The CDR3 spans 15 residues. The chain's CDR3 is CAWSAGAVSNQPQHF. The CDR3 region has the DNA TGTGCCTGGAGTGCGGGGGCAGTGAGCAATCAGCCCCAGCATTTT.

This clonotype was counted many times. V is TRBV7-9 and J is TRBJ2-7; 12 bases line up with TRBD2. The CDR3 length is 16 residues. V shed 5 bases, J shed 3 bases, and the junction held 8 bases outside the gene matches. Germline V lookup: CDR1 SEHNR, CDR2 FQNEAQ (reference sequence). CDR3 residues: CASSTQTSGSFYEQYF. The CDR3 nucleotides read TGTGCCAGCAGCACCCAGACTAGCGGGAGTTTCTACGAGCAGTACTTC.

This chain connects TRBV11-2 to TRBJ1-1, with D perhaps TRBD1 (5 bases). The V end was cut by 3 bases, the J end by 9 bases, with 14 bases between. The germline CDR1 and CDR2 sequences are SGHAT and FQNNGV. There are 13 residues in the CDR3. The CDR3 region is CASSFPGPEQAFF. The CDR3 DNA follows: TGTGCCAGCAGCTTTCCGGGACCGGAGCAAGCTTTCTTT.

The rearrangement uses TRBV10-3 and TRBJ2-7; 8 positions match TRBD1. This CDR3 has 14 residues. The germline V gene has CDR1 ENHRY and CDR2 SYGVKD. After removal of 5 bases from V and 7 bases from J, the junction contained 10 bases not matched to a gene. This CDR3 reads CAISPGQASGEQYF. As DNA, the CDR3 is TGTGCCATCAGTCCGGGACAGGCCTCTGGGGAGCAGTACTTC.

The table lists this clonotype with many counts. This chain connects TRBV11-3 to TRBJ2-1; 7 bases fit TRBD1. Per germline, CDR1 SGHNT and CDR2 YENEEA. The CDR3 length is 14 residues. V lost 5 bases and J lost 3; bases outside the gene matches: 4. The CDR3 bases are TGTGCCAGCAGCCAGTGGGACAGCTACAATGAGCAGTTCTTC. Residues: CASSQWDSYNEQFF.

This clonotype has more than one count but fewer than ten. J is TRBJ1-6 and V is TRBV20-1; no clear D. The CDR3 runs to 15 residues. Looked up from germline, CDR1 is DFQATT and CDR2 is SNEGSKA (reference sequence). V dropped 1 base and J dropped 7 bases, with 14 bases sitting between them. The CDR3 loop reads CSARGVEAGNSPLHF. The DNA of the CDR3 is TGCAGTGCTAGAGGGGTAGAGGCAGGCAATTCACCCCTCCACTTT.

To note about this clonotype: This may be a read error, as it is one base from a much larger clone. The genes are TRBV28 and TRBJ2-5; 8 nucleotides line up with TRBD1. This CDR3 spans 14 amino acids. Trimming at V came to 8 bases and at J to 5 bases, leaving 10 bases not matched to a gene. Germline values: CDR1 MDHEN, CDR2 SYDVKM. Here the CDR3 reads CASGSTGGVETQYF. CDR3 coding DNA: TGTGCCAGCGGTTCCACAGGGGGTGTGGAGACCCAGTACTTC.

Many counts were recorded for this clonotype. This chain uses TRBV11-2 with TRBJ1-2; no reliable D call. CDR3 size: 14 residues. Trimming stripped 3 bases from V and 5 bases from J, with 13 bases between. Germline CDR1 SGHAT, CDR2 FQNNGV. The CDR3 sequence: CASSFHRRQYGYTF. CDR3 sequence (DNA): TGTGCCAGCAGCTTTCATAGGAGGCAGTATGGCTACACCTTC.